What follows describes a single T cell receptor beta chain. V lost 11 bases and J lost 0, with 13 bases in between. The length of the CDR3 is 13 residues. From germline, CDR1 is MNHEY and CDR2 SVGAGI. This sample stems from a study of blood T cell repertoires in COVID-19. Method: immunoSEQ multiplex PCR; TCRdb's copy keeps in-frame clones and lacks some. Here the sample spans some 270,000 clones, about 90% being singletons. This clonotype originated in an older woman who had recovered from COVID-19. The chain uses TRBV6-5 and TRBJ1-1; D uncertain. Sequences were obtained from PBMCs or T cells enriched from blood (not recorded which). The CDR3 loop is CASTTEMNTEAFF. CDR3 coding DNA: TGTGCCTCTACGACGGAGATGAACACTGAAGCTTTCTTT.